The 24 T cell receptor beta chains below were found in one sample sequenced in a study of regulatory T cells in long-lasting Graves disease. Time point: newly diagnosed GD, antithyroid drugs for less than 3 months. Extracted RNA from PBMCs served as the source of the TCR library. iRepertoire HTBI primers and Arm-PCR of CDR3 regions built TCR beta libraries. TCRdb ran MiXCR on the multiplex PCR reads and lists one entry per CDR3 protein. Of roughly 400,000 distinct CDR3 sequences listed, roughly 17% were seen once; the top ten hold 20% to 25%. The data were also submitted as part of a second study, on T cells in Graves' hyperthyroidism and ophthalmopathy.

Sequences were derived from peripheral blood mononuclear cells (PBMCs), sampled at new diagnosis, from a patient treated with antithyroid drugs. The receptors come from a woman under 30 with Graves disease.

The sample holds many counts of this clonotype. The chain has TRBV12-3 or TRBV12-4 and TRBJ2-5, with D uncertain. Trimming left V 4 bases short and J 4 bases short, with 7 bases between. This CDR3 is built from 12 residues. The CDR3 sequence: CASSSKGETQYF. CDR3 coding DNA: TGTGCCAGCAGTTCCAAGGGAGAGACCCAGTACTTC.

Points on this clonotype: A much bigger clone sits one base away, suggesting this may be a read error. This sequence joins TRBV7-9 and TRBJ2-2; TRBD2 aligns across 12 bases. The CDR3 runs to 15 residues. The germline V gene encodes CDR1 SEHNR and CDR2 FQNEAQ (reference sequence). The CDR3 here is CVSSPLAGGIGELFF. DNA for the CDR3: TGTGTCAGCAGCCCTCTAGCGGGAGGGATCGGGGAGCTGTTTTTT.

In its sample, this clonotype was seen a few times. This chain links TRBV29-1 with TRBJ2-2; 9 bases are shared with TRBD2. The J segment lost 0 bases and the V segment lost 5 bases, leaving 1 base of the junction unmatched. The CDR3 is made up of 14 amino acids. Germline V CDR1 and CDR2: SQVTM, ANQGSEA. CDR3 sequence: CSVSSGTNTGELFF. DNA of the CDR3: TGCAGCGTTTCTAGCGGGACGAACACCGGGGAGCTGTTTTTT.

Note on this clonotype: A read error is possible here, since a much larger clone lies one base away. The chain couples TRBV20-1 to TRBJ2-1, with 11 bases that match TRBD2. Germline CDR1 is DFQATT and CDR2 is SNEGSKA (reference sequence). With V trimmed by 6 bases and J by 10 bases, 14 bases remained unmatched. This CDR3 has 15 residues. The chain's CDR3 is CSATYSGRAGYEQFF. In nucleotides, the CDR3 is TGCAGTGCCACCTATAGCGGGAGGGCAGGTTACGAGCAGTTCTTC.

This clonotype has ten or more counts. This chain uses TRBV20-1 with TRBJ2-3, with D maybe TRBD2 (5 bases). V gave up 3 bases and J gave up 4 bases, with 11 bases separating them. Germline CDR1 and CDR2: DFQATT and SNEGSKA (reference sequence). This CDR3 is built from 13 residues. CDR3 amino acids: CSARSGNSDTQYF. The CDR3, as DNA: TGCAGTGCTAGGTCCGGGAATTCAGATACGCAGTATTTT.

This clonotype was counted a few times. The J gene is TRBJ2-1, the V gene TRBV27; D uncertain. CDR3 length: 14 amino acids. Germline V gene data show CDR1 as MNHEY and CDR2 as SMNVEV (reference sequence). V lost 3 bases, J lost 9 bases, and 15 bases lay in between. In nucleotides, the CDR3 is TGTGCCAGCAGTTTGATAGAAGGCGTTCCTGAGCAGTTCTTC. Its translation: CASSLIEGVPEQFF.

The V and J genes are TRBV7-9 and TRBJ1-4, with 10 positions matching TRBD1. From germline, CDR1 is SEHNR and CDR2 FQNEAQ (reference sequence). Trimming at V came to 5 bases and at J to 7 bases, leaving 7 bases not matched to a gene. This CDR3 region has 15 residues. The CDR3 here is CASSQTGTGVEKLFF. CDR3 in DNA: TGTGCCAGCAGCCAAACCGGGACAGGGGTTGAAAAACTGTTTTTT.

This clonotype came up many times. The chain uses TRBV6-2 or TRBV6-3 and TRBJ2-1; 11 positions match TRBD2. The V and J ends lost 2 bases and 7 bases, in that order; junction bases with no gene match: 10. Per the germline V gene, CDR1 is MNHEY and CDR2 is SVGEGT. This CDR3 is 17 amino acids long. The CDR3 reads CASSYRLRLAGSNEQFF. The DNA of the CDR3 is TGTGCCAGCAGTTACAGACTACGACTAGCGGGGTCTAATGAGCAGTTCTTC.

This clonotype showed up many times. The V call is TRBV7-2, the J call TRBJ2-1; D may match TRBD1 or TRBD2 (5 bases each). This CDR3 region has 15 residues. Germline CDR1 reads SGHTA; CDR2 reads FQGNSA. Trimming removed 5 bases from V and 0 bases from J, with 11 bases in between. CDR3 protein: CASSRDASSYNEQFF. CDR3 nucleotides: TGTGCCAGCAGCCGGGACGCAAGCTCCTACAATGAGCAGTTCTTC.

J is TRBJ1-6 and V is TRBV7-2; possibly TRBD1 for D (5 bases). Per germline, CDR1 SGHTA and CDR2 FQGNSA. The V end was cut by 5 bases, the J end by 3 bases, with 8 bases between. This CDR3 has 14 residues. The CDR3 loop is CASSPDSYNSPLHF. CDR3 bases: TGTGCCAGCAGCCCCGACAGCTATAATTCACCCCTCCACTTT.

The table lists this clonotype with many counts. V gene TRBV13 combines with J gene TRBJ2-1, with D unresolved. This CDR3 is 13 amino acids long. V lost 1 base, J lost 7 bases, and 8 bases lay in between. CDR1 and CDR2 (germline): PRHDT, FYEKMQ (reference sequence). This CDR3 reads CASSLEVDNEQFF. CDR3 sequence (DNA): TGTGCCAGCAGCTTAGAGGTGGATAATGAGCAGTTCTTC.

As DNA, the CDR3 is TGTGCCAGCAGGGCTGTTACAGGAGGAGCTAACTATGGCTACACCTTC. Translating gives CASRAVTGGANYGYTF. The V and J genes are TRBV6-1 and TRBJ1-2; possibly TRBD1 for D (5 bases). Germline CDR1 and CDR2: MNHNS and SASEGT. This CDR3 spans 16 amino acids. V dropped 6 bases and J dropped 0 bases, with 17 bases sitting between them.

The chain employs TRBV29-1 and TRBJ1-4, with TRBD1 identical over 11 bases. V gave up 7 bases and J gave up 7 bases; unmatched junction bases: 5. CDR3 length equals 13 residues. Germline V CDR1 and CDR2: SQVTM, ANQGSEA. The CDR3 spells CSAAGTGGEKLFF. The CDR3 DNA reads as TGCAGCGCAGCCGGGACAGGGGGTGAAAAACTGTTTTTT.

This clonotype was seen repeatedly, ten times or more. This chain connects TRBV7-8 to TRBJ2-7, with D perhaps TRBD2 (6 bases). The V gene lost 0 bases and the J gene lost 3 bases, with 9 bases spanning the gap. This CDR3 region has 14 residues. Germline V gives CDR1 SGHVS, CDR2 FQNEAQ. CDR3 sequence (DNA): TGTGCCAGCAGCTTAGCTAGCGGAGTCTACGAGCAGTACTTC. Translation: CASSLASGVYEQYF.

The rearrangement links TRBV7-9 to TRBJ1-2, with 7 nucleotides matching TRBD1. Unmatched junction bases numbered 9, after V lost 6 bases and J lost 2 bases. The CDR3 is 15 amino acids. Germline CDR1 reads SEHNR; CDR2 reads FQNEAQ (reference sequence). In DNA form, the CDR3 reads TGTGCCAGCAGTAGTTTAACAGGGGAGAACTATGGCTACACCTTC. It translates to CASSSLTGENYGYTF.

Comments on this clonotype: A read error may explain this, as a much larger clone is one base away. In DNA form, the CDR3 reads TGTACCAGCAGCCAAGGACAGGTCTCCTACGAGCAGTACTTC. This translates into CTSSQGQVSYEQYF. V usage is TRBV3-1 and J usage is TRBJ2-7; TRBD1 agrees at 7 bases. Germline V gene data show CDR1 as LGHDT and CDR2 as YNNKEL (reference sequence). The CDR3 runs 14 residues.

The CDR3 is CASSYDIPAETNTEAFF. The CDR3 DNA sequence: TGTGCCAGCAGTTACGATATTCCCGCAGAGACGAACACTGAAGCTTTCTTT. The rearrangement links TRBV6-2 or TRBV6-3 to TRBJ1-1; no clear D gene. Trimming cost V 2 bases and J 1 base, with 17 bases left between them. The CDR3 is 17 residues long. Germline V gives CDR1 MNHEY, CDR2 SVGEGT.

CDR3 nucleotide sequence: TGCGCCAGCAGTGATCACAGGGACACTGAAGCTTTCTTT. As protein: CASSDHRDTEAFF. The rearrangement links TRBV10-2 to TRBJ1-1; TRBD1 is a possible D gene (6 bases). Trimming pared 3 bases from V and 3 bases from J, leaving 8 bases between. CDR1 and CDR2 from the germline V gene are WSHSY and SAAADI. This CDR3 has 13 amino acids.

The sample holds many counts of this clonotype. This sequence joins TRBV28 and TRBJ2-7; 8 bases map to TRBD1. This CDR3 is built from 14 residues. CDR1 and CDR2 (germline): MDHEN, SYDVKM. The V and J ends lost 5 bases and 3 bases, in that order; junction bases with no gene match: 6. In nucleotides, the CDR3 is TGTGCCAGCAGTAAGGACAGGGAAAGCTACGAGCAGTACTTC. It encodes CASSKDRESYEQYF.

V and J are TRBV27 and TRBJ2-7, with 11 bases that match TRBD2. This CDR3 region has 20 residues. V lost 8 bases and J lost 1; bases outside the gene matches: 22. Germline assignment: CDR1 MNHEY and CDR2 SMNVEV (reference sequence). CDR3 sequence reads: CASAKVRRSTSGSPSYEQYF. The DNA of the CDR3 is TGTGCCAGCGCAAAGGTGCGTCGAAGTACTAGCGGGAGCCCATCCTACGAGCAGTACTTC.

This clonotype was counted many times. V usage is TRBV20-1 and J usage is TRBJ2-3; 14 bases map to TRBD2. CDR3 length equals 16 residues. Germline trimming cut 2 bases from V and 2 bases from J; bases unmatched to any gene: 3. CDR1 and CDR2 from the germline V gene are DFQATT and SNEGSKA (reference sequence). The CDR3 loop reads CSARPGLAGDTDTQYF. The DNA of the CDR3 is TGCAGTGCTAGACCGGGACTAGCGGGAGACACAGATACGCAGTATTTT.

This clonotype turned up a few times. The chain couples TRBV7-8 to TRBJ1-5, with D perhaps TRBD1 (5 bases). The V and J ends lost 5 bases and 0 bases respectively, with 17 bases between them. Germline V gene data show CDR1 as SGHVS and CDR2 as FQNEAQ. The CDR3 is made up of 17 amino acids. The CDR3 is CASSGDRGPHSNQPQHF. DNA of the CDR3: TGTGCCAGCAGCGGGGACCGCGGCCCCCATAGCAATCAGCCCCAGCATTTT.

In this sample, this clonotype turned up many times. The chain uses TRBV28 and TRBJ2-3, with 8 bases lining up with TRBD2. V shed 6 bases, J shed 4 bases, and the junction held 15 bases outside the gene matches. Germline V CDR1 and CDR2: MDHEN, SYDVKM. The length of the CDR3 is 17 residues. The CDR3 spells CASRDTRAIGRADTQYF. The CDR3 DNA follows: TGTGCCAGCAGGGACACTAGAGCTATCGGGAGGGCAGATACGCAGTATTTT.

This clonotype was observed a few times. The junction departs from germline at one end; a sequencing error may be responsible. This sequence joins TRBV5-1 and TRBJ2-1, with 13 bases aligning to TRBD2. Germline V gene sequence: CDR1 SGHRS, CDR2 YFSETQ. The CDR3 loop spans 16 amino acids. The CDR3 protein is CAGSLKWTSGSNEQFF. CDR3 nucleotide sequence: TGCGCCGGCAGCTTGAAATGGACTAGCGGGAGCAATGAGCAGTTCTTC.